Below are 21 T cell receptor beta chains sequenced from a single sample in a study of CD8 T cells in ankylosing spondylitis. Using its own MiXCR run on the 5' RACE reads, TCRdb lists one record per CDR3 protein. The table has 250,000 or so distinct CDR3 sequences, under 30% seen once. The sequenced sample was blood, either unsorted or a sorted T cell fraction (not recorded which). These receptors all come from a male donor with ankylosing spondylitis or in good health (not recorded which).

V gene TRBV29-1 combines with J gene TRBJ2-7; no clear D gene. Trimming removed 6 bases from V and 5 bases from J, with 11 bases in between. This CDR3 is built from 11 residues. Per germline, CDR1 SQVTM and CDR2 ANQGSEA. The CDR3 region has the DNA TGCAGCGTCTCCGTGGCGGACGAGCAGTACTTC. It encodes CSVSVADEQYF.

The table lists this clonotype with a few counts. This chain uses TRBV29-1 with TRBJ2-7; possible D gene TRBD2, 5 bases. Trimming took 4 bases from V and 7 from J, leaving 17 bases between them. Germline assignment: CDR1 SQVTM and CDR2 ANQGSEA. This CDR3 spans 13 amino acids. The CDR3, as DNA: TGCAGCGTTGTACTAGGAGACCTGTGGGAGCAGTACTTC. This sequence encodes CSVVLGDLWEQYF.

This clonotype was seen repeatedly, ten times or more. An end of the junction does not agree with germline; a read error may underlie this. This chain connects TRBV5-1 to TRBJ2-3; 9 bases fit TRBD2. The CDR3 is 16 amino acids. Germline V lookup: CDR1 SGHRS, CDR2 YFSETQ. The CDR3 DNA follows: TGTGCCAGCAGCTTAGGGCTAGCGGGGCTCACAGATACGCAGTATTTT. The encoded protein is CASSLGLAGLTDTQYF. The entire variable domain, with the rest obtained from reference TRBV5-1 and TRBJ2-3, is as follows: KAGVTQTPRYLIKTRGQQVTLSCSPISGHRSVSWYQQTPGQGLQFLFEYFSETQRNKGNFPGRFSGRQFSNSRSEMNVSTLELGDSALYLCASSLGLAGLTDTQYFGPGTRLTVL.

This clonotype occurred many times. The V call is TRBV20-1, the J call TRBJ2-2; TRBD2 agrees at 7 bases. The CDR3 has 15 residues. J gave up 3 bases and V 3 bases, and 7 bases lay outside the gene matches. CDR1 and CDR2 from the germline V gene are DFQATT and SNEGSKA (reference sequence). This chain's CDR3 is CSARRAGSYTGELFF. The CDR3 nucleotides are TGCAGTGCTAGGAGAGCGGGGTCTTACACCGGGGAGCTGTTTTTT.

V gene TRBV6-4 combines with J gene TRBJ2-1; D call uncertain. The V gene lost 4 bases and the J gene lost 6 bases, with 13 bases spanning the gap. Germline V lookup: CDR1 MRHNA, CDR2 SNTAGT. The CDR3 contains 14 residues. The CDR3 reads CASSVVYSSNEQFF. The DNA for the CDR3 is TGTGCCAGCAGTGTAGTGTACAGCAGCAATGAGCAGTTCTTC.

This clonotype was counted many times. The gene calls are TRBV9 and TRBJ2-7, with D perhaps given as TRBD1 or TRBD2 (5 bases each). Germline V gene lookup returns CDR1 SGDLS and CDR2 YYNGEE. V was clipped by 0 bases and J by 1 base, with 8 bases between them. The length of the CDR3 is 14 residues. CDR3 coding DNA: TGTGCCAGCAGCGTAGTCTGGGGGTCCTACGAGCAGTACTTC. Amino acids: CASSVVWGSYEQYF.

V usage is TRBV2 and J usage is TRBJ2-7; TRBD1 matches 8 bases. The length of the CDR3 is 12 residues. V shed 8 bases and J 4 bases; nucleotides not matched to a gene: 4. Germline V gene lookup returns CDR1 SNHLY and CDR2 FYNNEI. CDR3 in DNA: TGTGCCAGCCTAGGACAGGGTTACGAGCAGTACTTC. The encoded protein is CASLGQGYEQYF.

The rearrangement links TRBV2 to TRBJ2-1; either TRBD1 or TRBD2 may fit D (5 bases each). In germline, CDR1 is SNHLY, CDR2 FYNNEI. This CDR3 comprises 13 residues. The V and J ends lost 7 bases and 9 bases respectively, with 16 bases between them. The CDR3 coding sequence is TGTGCCAGCATAGGGGCTGACGGGATTGAGCAGTTCTTC. It yields the protein CASIGADGIEQFF.

This clonotype was found a few times. CDR3 DNA sequence: TGTGCCAGTCGGCCTCCAGGGGCCGGGGAGCTGTTTTTT. This sequence encodes CASRPPGAGELFF. The chain employs TRBV6-1 and TRBJ2-2; maybe TRBD1 (6 bases). Germline V lookup: CDR1 MNHNS, CDR2 SASEGT. Trimming pared 9 bases from V and 6 bases from J, leaving 14 bases between. The CDR3 is 13 residues long.

This clonotype was recorded at least ten times. The chain is built from TRBV6-1 and TRBJ2-7; 11 bases match TRBD1. V lost 7 bases and J lost 3; bases outside the gene matches: 5. The CDR3 is made up of 14 amino acids. Germline values: CDR1 MNHNS, CDR2 SASEGT. The chain's CDR3 is CASMTGQGGYEQYF. CDR3 DNA sequence: TGTGCCAGCATGACGGGACAGGGGGGCTACGAGCAGTACTTC.

J is TRBJ2-1 and V is TRBV15; 9 nucleotides agree with TRBD2. The CDR3 totals 16 residues. Trimming took 6 bases from V and 3 from J; bases not matched to a gene: 9. Germline assignment: CDR1 LNHNV and CDR2 YYDKDF (reference sequence). Written as DNA, the CDR3 is TGTGCCACCAGGCCCGTAGCGGGGGCACGCTACAATGAGCAGTTCTTC. Translating it yields CATRPVAGARYNEQFF.

This clonotype was detected ten times or more. The CDR3: CASSYYGVPEAFF. The CDR3 nucleotides read TGTGCCAGCAGCTACTACGGGGTCCCGGAAGCTTTCTTT. The rearrangement links TRBV7-9 to TRBJ1-1; D is unclear. The CDR3 spans 13 residues. Germline V gene sequence: CDR1 SEHNR, CDR2 FQNEAQ (reference sequence). V lost 4 bases to trimming and J lost 8 bases, with 14 bases between them.

In its sample, this clonotype was seen many times. The chain joins TRBV20-1 to TRBJ2-1; D might be TRBD1 (6 bases). Trimming removed 5 bases from V and 7 bases from J, with 9 bases in between. CDR1 and CDR2 (germline): DFQATT, SNEGSKA (reference sequence). The CDR3 consists of 11 residues. This CDR3 reads CSAGRGNEQFF. In DNA form, the CDR3 reads TGCAGTGCTGGAAGGGGGAATGAGCAGTTCTTC.

The chain couples TRBV12-3 or TRBV12-4 to TRBJ2-4; D is ambiguous. Trimming stripped 2 bases from V and 0 bases from J, with 8 bases between. The CDR3 spans 15 residues. CDR3 sequence reads: CASSLRSLAKNIQYF. CDR3 coding DNA: TGTGCCAGCAGTTTAAGAAGCCTAGCCAAAAACATTCAGTACTTC.

The genes are TRBV11-1 and TRBJ1-6; 7 nucleotides align to TRBD1. The germline CDR1 and CDR2 sequences are SGHAT and FQDESV (reference sequence). The CDR3 spans 14 residues. The V segment lost 5 bases and the J segment 10 bases; nucleotides outside the gene matches: 8. The CDR3 sequence is CASSKSTGSSPLHF. As DNA, the CDR3 is TGTGCCAGCAGCAAGTCGACAGGGAGCTCACCCCTCCACTTT.

The genes are TRBV29-1 and TRBJ2-5; D remains unclear. Germline values: CDR1 SQVTM, CDR2 ANQGSEA. This CDR3 has 13 amino acids. Trimming shortened V by 3 bases and J by 0 bases, and 8 bases separated the two germline ends. This chain's CDR3 is CSVDSFYQETQYF. Here the CDR3 DNA reads TGCAGCGTTGATAGCTTCTACCAAGAGACCCAGTACTTC. The full variable domain, its missing parts supplied by reference TRBV29-1 and TRBJ2-5, is SAVISQKPSRDICQRGTSLTIQCQVDSQVTMMFWYRQQPGQSLTLIATANQGSEATYESGFVIDKFPISRPNLTFSTLTVSNMSPEDSSIYLCSVDSFYQETQYFGPGTRLLVL.

CDR3 nucleotides: TGCAGTGCTAGTCCCCTGGGCGTCCTGACTTTC. Protein product: CSASPLGVLTF. The chain couples TRBV20-1 to TRBJ2-6; D unresolved. The CDR3 consists of 11 residues. V gave up 3 bases and J gave up 12 bases, with 9 bases separating them. CDR1 and CDR2 (germline): DFQATT, SNEGSKA (reference sequence).

This clonotype was detected ten times or more. The rearrangement links TRBV20-1 to TRBJ1-5; no firm D call. This CDR3 region has 13 residues. The germline V and J ends were trimmed by 5 bases and 4 bases, with 12 bases remaining between them. Germline CDR1 and CDR2: DFQATT and SNEGSKA (reference sequence). The DNA for the CDR3 is TGCAGTGCTTACTCAGATGAGAATCAGCCCCAGCATTTT. It yields the protein CSAYSDENQPQHF.

This clonotype was counted many times. V and J are TRBV6-5 and TRBJ1-4; D is ambiguous. The germline V gene has CDR1 MNHEY and CDR2 SVGAGI. The CDR3 sequence is 15 residues long. V lost 4 bases to trimming and J lost 3 bases, with 12 bases between them. The CDR3 loop reads CASSLRGGANEKLFF. As DNA, the CDR3 is TGTGCCAGCAGTTTGAGAGGTGGGGCTAATGAAAAACTGTTTTTT.

This clonotype was observed a few times. The V gene is TRBV10-3, the J gene TRBJ2-3; D possibly corresponds to TRBD2 (6 bases). Trimming took off 0 bases at V and 5 bases at J, with 6 bases between the two ends. The germline V gene has CDR1 ENHRY and CDR2 SYGVKD. The CDR3 runs to 13 residues. The CDR3 DNA follows: TGTGCCATCAGTGAGTCGGGGGGAGATACGCAGTATTTT. Amino acids: CAISESGGDTQYF.

Here the CDR3 reads CATGSQGVGTEAFF. The DNA of the CDR3 is TGTGCCACCGGGAGTCAGGGGGTGGGCACTGAAGCTTTCTTT. The V gene is TRBV6-1, the J gene TRBJ1-1; 7 nucleotides line up with TRBD1. Germline CDR1 is MNHNS and CDR2 is SASEGT. The CDR3 consists of 14 residues. V gave up 10 bases and J gave up 4 bases; unmatched junction bases: 12.